This entry lists 7 T cell receptor beta chains sequenced from one sample in a study of T-cell memory formation after mild COVID-19. TCRdb re-called the 5' RACE reads through MiXCR, storing one row per CDR3 protein. Of approximately 170,000 distinct CDR3 sequences detected, 13% appear once; the ten largest clones hold approximately 3.4%. The sample was PBMCs or a T cell subset sorted from them (not recorded which). The receptor set was obtained from a man aged 18 to 29 who had mild COVID-19 (a few samples of this study predate the infection). Cell type and time point are not known.

The chain uses TRBV6-6 and TRBJ2-5; TRBD2 agrees at 7 bases. This CDR3 has 15 residues. Germline lookup yields CDR1 MNHNY and CDR2 SVGAGI (reference sequence). Losses at the gene ends were 2 bases for V and 5 bases for J; bases not matched to a gene: 8. The CDR3: CASSYPSGEGETQYF. In nucleotides, the CDR3 is TGTGCCAGCAGTTACCCGAGCGGGGAGGGGGAGACCCAGTACTTC.

This clonotype was detected a few times. Written as DNA, the CDR3 is TGCAGCGTTGAAGACGGGGCCGACCAAGAAAAACTGTTTTTT. Amino acids: CSVEDGADQEKLFF. V is TRBV29-1 and J is TRBJ1-4; D possibly corresponds to TRBD1 (5 bases). V was cut by 0 bases and J by 8 bases, with 13 bases left in between. Germline V gene lookup returns CDR1 SQVTM and CDR2 ANQGSEA. The CDR3 sequence is 14 residues long.

The table lists this clonotype with a few counts. The chain employs TRBV5-1 and TRBJ2-2, with D tentatively TRBD1 or TRBD2 (5 bases each). CDR3 length: 14 amino acids. From germline, CDR1 is SGHRS and CDR2 YFSETQ. With 4 bases removed from V and 4 bases from J, the gap between germline ends came to 11 bases. The CDR3 protein is CASSRGQSTGELFF. CDR3 DNA sequence: TGCGCCAGCAGCCGGGGCCAGAGCACCGGGGAGCTGTTTTTT. Combining the CDR3 with reference TRBV5-1 and TRBJ2-2 gives the whole variable domain KAGVTQTPRYLIKTRGQQVTLSCSPISGHRSVSWYQQTPGQGLQFLFEYFSETQRNKGNFPGRFSGRQFSNSRSEMNVSTLELGDSALYLCASSRGQSTGELFFGEGSRLTVL.

This sequence joins TRBV5-1 and TRBJ2-5; TRBD1 aligns across 8 bases. Per germline, CDR1 SGHRS and CDR2 YFSETQ. The CDR3 loop spans 16 amino acids. V lost 0 bases, J lost 5 bases, and 9 bases stayed unmatched. The CDR3 DNA follows: TGCGCCAGCAGCTTGGTTGCAGGGGGCGCGGGGGAGACCCAGTACTTC. Translated: CASSLVAGGAGETQYF.

This clonotype was found a few times. V gene TRBV5-1 combines with J gene TRBJ2-3, with a tentative D call TRBD2 (7 bases). The CDR3 covers 14 residues. Trimming took 4 bases from V and 6 from J, leaving 15 bases between them. Looked up from germline, CDR1 is SGHRS and CDR2 is YFSETQ. This chain's CDR3 is CASSPRGGGDTQYF. The CDR3 DNA sequence: TGCGCCAGCAGCCCGAGAGGGGGGGGGGATACGCAGTATTTT.

The rearrangement links TRBV9 to TRBJ2-3, with TRBD2 matching 9 bases. Germline V gene lookup returns CDR1 SGDLS and CDR2 YYNGEE. The trim removed 0 bases at V and 6 bases at J, leaving 14 bases unmatched. The CDR3 sequence is 18 residues long. CDR3 protein: CASSVGTLGGGASDTQYF. CDR3 nucleotides: TGTGCCAGCAGCGTAGGAACTCTGGGCGGGGGGGCATCGGATACGCAGTATTTT.

The chain carries TRBV11-2 and TRBJ2-7; 14 nucleotides line up with TRBD2. From germline, CDR1 is SGHAT and CDR2 FQNNGV. CDR3 length equals 15 residues. The DNA of the CDR3 is TGTGCCAGAAGCTTGGGACTAGCGGGGGCCTACGAGCAGTACGTC. Translation gives CARSLGLAGAYEQYV.